This T cell receptor beta chain was identified in a study of human T cells and chemical hapten exposure (dated by TCRdb to about 2021). Background for the entire study: For sensitization, 2% DPC in acetone was applied to a roughly 2 cm by roughly 2 cm area of upper inner arm skin. Weekly therapeutic DPC doses were additionally applied to the scalp of patients throughout the roughly 23-week study period. Patch tests used Finn chambers with 0.01% DPC on the upper back, scored after 6 days by International Contact Dermatitis Research Group standards. The patient cohort, mostly female, included alopecia areata with under or over 50% scalp involvement, alopecia totalis and alopecia universalis. Libraries were combined into a pool for sequencing, and differences in TCR yield between samples came mainly from small differences in library volumes within the pool. In alopecia patients, the study followed how the peripheral blood TCR repertoire changed in vivo over primary and secondary sensitization to diphenylcyclopropenone (DPC), a hapten. Blood samples were taken from patients before sensitization (week 0) and then at 2, 6 and about 24 weeks after DPC sensitization. For TCR sequencing, blood came from 25 to 35 alopecia patients at anywhere from one to four time points (pre-sensitization, 2, 6 and 24 weeks).

Paper-wide results and their limitations: Because every patient had alopecia, a presumed autoimmune disease, the patients' immune response might differ from that of healthy individuals. Expanded TCRs formed significantly more large CDR3 similarity clusters than pre-sensitization or healthy control sets, consistent with antigen-driven responses. DPC sensitization did not change the number of TCRs with a frequency above 1 in 1000, and there was no evidence of changes in global repertoire structure. A positive correlation was found between the number of PT1 expanded TCRs and patch test score, with significance reached at thresholds 8, 16 and 32 but not 4. After repeated subsampling, changes were observed in the strength of the expansion versus patch-test correlation and in the threshold at which the correlation became significant.

Receptor amplification or capture employed RACE. The run used a NextSeq 500. Library preparation attached unique molecular identifiers to individual cDNA molecules for quantitative, reproducible TCR counting. Each blood RNA sample was used to sequence both TCR alpha and TCR beta chains. Turning to the authors' computational methods: A median of roughly 98,000 TCRs per sample was observed, with a range of about 20,000 to 690,600. V, J and CDR3 annotation of the TCR reads was carried out using the Decombinator software suite. For the PS versus PT1 abundance plots, all samples were subsampled to the same number of TCRs (28,000). Expanded TCRs were defined as absent before sensitization and observed at least eight times at the 2-week time point. TCRdb reprocessing: public reads trimmed at Q25 with fastp, clones called with MiXCR, in-frame beta chains kept. Rows merge per CDR3 protein into single entries with the most common DNA and genes. TCRdb, not the original authors, processed these V and J calls. For this sample there are around 260,000 distinct CDR3 sequences; about 8.6% appear just once. Jointly, the top ten make up under 2.5% of the sample.

About this clonotype: This clone's antigen is unknown. Per-base qualities were not stored, and no clone one base away is much larger.

Cut back by 1 base and 1 base, the V and J ends lie 11 bases apart. Measured from the cysteine to the phenylalanine, the CDR3 is 15 residues long. Left in the record is the CDR3 DNA by itself, 45 bases read in frame from the first base. The germline V gene provides CDR1 MGHDK and CDR2 SYGVNS. The time point tag for this specimen amounts to: pre-sensitization, week 0. In light of the paper, this sample's treatment or condition label describes: therapeutic diphenylcyclopropenone sensitization with weekly scalp DPC. Blood at each patch-test visit was drawn before the patch test was applied. Eligible patients were aged 18 to 70, diagnosed with alopecia, deemed suitable for DPC therapy, and excluded if pregnant. Total RNA was extracted from unfractionated whole blood collected in Tempus Blood RNA tubes.

The material was whole blood, obtained in connection with sensitization to the hapten diphenylcyclopropenone (DPC). The receptor's source is a woman in her 40s with alopecia areata. Some clones in this sample may be carry-over from other donors' samples. Recombination joined TRBV25-1 with TRBJ2-7; the D call is possibly TRBD1 or TRBD2, each sharing 5 bases. The nucleotide sequence reads as follows: TGTGCCAGCAGTGAATTTGGGGGACCTTCCTACGAGCAGTACTTC. This encodes CASSEFGGPSYEQYF.